This TCR beta chain was identified during a study of OX40 agonist ivuxolimab in advanced cancers. Study background: Ivuxolimab, which is an agonistic anti-OX40 (CD134) antibody, was administered to the patients.

TCRdb's table, derived via immunoSEQ multiplex PCR, lists solely in-frame clones and lacks some. The sample lists about 66,000 clones; about 87% were seen once. Whole-study findings and limits: The study observed clonal expansion of CD4+ and CD8+ blood T cells by week 6 at 0.1 to 3.0 mg/kg.

A note on this clone: Its antigen remains unknown.

The CDR3 loop spans 14 amino acids. V lost 6 bases and J lost 2, with 11 bases in between. CDR1 is MNHNS, CDR2 SASEGT, per germline. Blood specimens came from baseline, cycle 4 day 1, and cycle 7 day 1. The V gene is TRBV6-1, the J gene TRBJ1-5; D is unresolved. The origin of this receptor is an adult with an advanced solid tumor such as melanoma, head and neck, liver or kidney cancer. The sample was CD4+ or CD8+ T cells sorted from blood, taken in a trial of the OX40 agonist ivuxolimab. The CDR3 coding sequence is TGTGCCAGCAGACCTAGAGGAGGCAATCAGCCCCAGCATTTT. Translated: CASRPRGGNQPQHF.